The 18 T cell receptor beta chains given below trace back to one sample, sequenced in a study of T cells in localized non-small cell lung cancer. Data came from immunoSEQ multiplex PCR; TCRdb stores just in-frame clones and leaves some out. The repertoire holds about 64,000 clones, around 81% seen once, with roughly 4.8% in the top ten. The starting material was PBMCs, obtained before any cancer treatment. These receptors all stem from a man between 40 and 69 years old with stage II lung adenocarcinoma.

The chain uses TRBV2 and TRBJ1-2, with D maybe TRBD1 (5 bases). The CDR3 is made up of 14 amino acids. CDR1 and CDR2 (germline): SNHLY, FYNNEI. V dropped 6 bases and J dropped 5 bases, with 16 bases sitting between them. The CDR3 sequence: CASSTKTEAYGYTF. CDR3 DNA: TGTGCCAGCAGCACCAAGACAGAAGCATATGGCTACACCTTC.

The chain is built from TRBV9 and TRBJ1-3, with D tentatively TRBD1 (5 bases). The germline CDR1 and CDR2 sequences are SGDLS and YYNGEE. The CDR3 sequence is 15 residues long. V gave up 4 bases and J gave up 4 bases, with 15 bases separating them. The CDR3 bases are TGTGCCAGCAGCCTAAACTGGGGGACCGGAAACACCATATATTTT. This gives the protein CASSLNWGTGNTIYF.

The V call is TRBV9, the J call TRBJ2-6; D gene uncertain. Germline CDR1 reads SGDLS; CDR2 reads YYNGEE. The germline V and J ends were trimmed by 5 bases and 1 base, with 7 bases remaining between them. This CDR3 is built from 14 residues. The CDR3 DNA sequence: TGTGCCAGCAGAGGCAGATCTGGGGCCAACGTCCTGACTTTC. Its protein is CASRGRSGANVLTF.

V gene TRBV19 combines with J gene TRBJ1-1; 8 positions agree with TRBD1. Germline assignment: CDR1 LNHDA and CDR2 SQIVND (reference sequence). The CDR3 contains 13 residues. In DNA, the CDR3 is TGTGCGACCGGCGTGGACAGGGACACTGAAGCTTTCTTT. This encodes CATGVDRDTEAFF.

V is TRBV30 and J is TRBJ1-4; the match to TRBD1 covers 9 bases. The J segment lost 6 bases and the V segment lost 3 bases, leaving 8 bases of the junction unmatched. The CDR3 has 15 residues. CDR1 is GTSNPN and CDR2 is SVGIG in the germline V gene (reference sequence). The CDR3 region is CAWSPGDRVDEKLFF. As DNA, the CDR3 is TGTGCCTGGAGCCCTGGGGACAGGGTGGATGAAAAACTGTTTTTT.

This clone was detected once. The chain is built from TRBV18 and TRBJ2-4; D is unresolved. This CDR3 comprises 13 residues. V gave up 3 bases and J gave up 5 bases, with 8 bases separating them. Germline V lookup: CDR1 KGHSH, CDR2 LQKENI. The CDR3 is CASSPGPENIQYF. DNA for the CDR3: TGTGCCAGCTCACCCGGACCCGAAAACATTCAGTACTTC. Together with reference TRBV18 and TRBJ2-4, the CDR3 gives the full variable domain: NAGVMQNPRHLVRRRGQEARLRCSPMKGHSHVYWYRQLPEEGLKFMVYLQKENIIDESGMPKERFSAEFPKEGPSILRIQQVVRGDSAAYFCASSPGPENIQYFGAGTRLSVL.

The rearrangement uses TRBV29-1 and TRBJ2-7, with 13 bases identical to TRBD2. This CDR3 has 16 amino acids. The V segment lost 5 bases and the J segment 2 bases; nucleotides outside the gene matches: 9. Germline loops: CDR1 SQVTM, CDR2 ANQGSEA. CDR3 DNA: TGCAGCGTTTGGACTAGCGGGAGAAACACCCCCTACGAGCAGTACTTC. Amino acids: CSVWTSGRNTPYEQYF.

The chain recombines TRBV7-2 with TRBJ2-2; D is uncertain. This CDR3 is built from 15 residues. Trimming shortened V by 5 bases and J by 1 base, and 11 bases separated the two germline ends. The V gene's germline CDR1 is SGHTA and CDR2 FQGNSA. The CDR3 DNA sequence: TGTGCCAGCAGCGCCCGGGTCCTGAACACCGGGGAGCTGTTTTTT. Translating it yields CASSARVLNTGELFF.

This clone was detected a few times. The rearrangement links TRBV5-1 to TRBJ2-7, with 7 bases identical to TRBD1. CDR3 size: 16 residues. The V gene end was trimmed by 0 bases and the J gene end by 2 bases; junction bases not matched to a gene: 8. The V gene's germline CDR1 is SGHRS and CDR2 YFSETQ. CDR3 sequence reads: CASSLGGGMGTYEQYF. In DNA form, the CDR3 reads TGCGCCAGCAGCTTGGGAGGGGGCATGGGGACCTACGAGCAGTACTTC.

The chain couples TRBV12-1 to TRBJ2-1; the table's D call, TRBD2, has no DNA check behind it. TRBV12-1 is recorded as a pseudogene. This CDR3 has 15 residues. CDR3 coding DNA: TGTGCCAGCAGCCCGGCGACTAGCCTCTCGCATGAGCAGTTCTTC. Translated: CASSPATSLSHEQFF.

The chain carries TRBV27 and TRBJ2-7; 8 bases match TRBD1. This CDR3 contains 13 residues. Germline lookup yields CDR1 MNHEY and CDR2 SMNVEV (reference sequence). J gave up 5 bases and V 2 bases, and 2 bases lay outside the gene matches. The CDR3 nucleotides are TGTGCCAGCAGTTTAGGACAGGGAAACGAGCAGTACTTC. Translation gives CASSLGQGNEQYF.

In its sample, this clone was seen once. V gene TRBV6-4 combines with J gene TRBJ1-5, with D unresolved. Trimming took off 4 bases at V and 0 bases at J, with 19 bases between the two ends. The CDR3 is 18 amino acids. CDR1 MRHNA and CDR2 SNTAGT come from the germline V gene. CDR3 nucleotides: TGTGCCAGCAGTGGCCCACCGGAAGGGAGGGATAGCAATCAGCCCCAGCATTTT. Amino acids: CASSGPPEGRDSNQPQHF.

There are a few counts of this clone. V and J are TRBV6-5 and TRBJ1-3; perhaps TRBD1 as D (5 bases). The germline CDR1 and CDR2 sequences are MNHEY and SVGAGI. This CDR3 has 16 amino acids. V was trimmed by 0 bases and J by 0 bases, leaving 9 bases between them. The DNA for the CDR3 is TGTGCCAGCAGTTACTCACCCAGGGTCTCTGGAAACACCATATATTTT. Translated: CASSYSPRVSGNTIYF.

The J gene is TRBJ1-2, the V gene TRBV2; 10 bases are shared with TRBD1. Trimming cost V 4 bases and J 3 bases; bases outside gene matches: 8. CDR1 is SNHLY and CDR2 is FYNNEI in the germline V gene. The CDR3 consists of 16 residues. Here the CDR3 reads CASSGTGGYGDYGYTF. CDR3 nucleotides: TGTGCCAGCAGTGGGACAGGGGGTTATGGGGACTATGGCTACACCTTC.

This clone is a singleton in its sample. The CDR3 bases are TGTGCCACCAGCCCCCCACAGGGGGCGAGAGGAAACACCATATATTTT. Translating it yields CATSPPQGARGNTIYF. The chain uses TRBV15 and TRBJ1-3; 9 positions match TRBD1. CDR3 size: 16 residues. CDR1 LNHNV and CDR2 YYDKDF come from the germline V gene (reference sequence). V shed 5 bases, J shed 4 bases, and the junction held 9 bases outside the gene matches.

The rearrangement uses TRBV11-2 and TRBJ2-5; tentative D call: TRBD2 (5 bases). V was pared by 5 bases and J by 5 bases, with 15 bases between. The CDR3 consists of 14 residues. Germline values: CDR1 SGHAT, CDR2 FQNNGV. The CDR3 DNA follows: TGTGCCAGCAGCGAGGGTTTCGTGGGGGAGACCCAGTACTTC. Amino acid sequence: CASSEGFVGETQYF.

The chain links TRBV7-8 to TRBJ1-1; D unresolved. The CDR3 length is 16 residues. V was pared by 6 bases and J by 3 bases, with 20 bases between. Germline assignment: CDR1 SGHVS and CDR2 FQNEAQ. CDR3 nucleotides: TGTGCCAGCAGACCCAGTGGTATAGGGAAGGACACTGAAGCTTTCTTT. Translating gives CASRPSGIGKDTEAFF.

The chain combines TRBV27 with TRBJ1-2; D remains ambiguous. Germline loops: CDR1 MNHEY, CDR2 SMNVEV (reference sequence). This CDR3 has 14 amino acids. V lost 5 bases and J lost 1, with 11 bases in between. For the CDR3, the DNA is TGTGCCAGCAGTGCAGACCGGATTAACTATGGCTACACCTTC. This sequence encodes CASSADRINYGYTF.